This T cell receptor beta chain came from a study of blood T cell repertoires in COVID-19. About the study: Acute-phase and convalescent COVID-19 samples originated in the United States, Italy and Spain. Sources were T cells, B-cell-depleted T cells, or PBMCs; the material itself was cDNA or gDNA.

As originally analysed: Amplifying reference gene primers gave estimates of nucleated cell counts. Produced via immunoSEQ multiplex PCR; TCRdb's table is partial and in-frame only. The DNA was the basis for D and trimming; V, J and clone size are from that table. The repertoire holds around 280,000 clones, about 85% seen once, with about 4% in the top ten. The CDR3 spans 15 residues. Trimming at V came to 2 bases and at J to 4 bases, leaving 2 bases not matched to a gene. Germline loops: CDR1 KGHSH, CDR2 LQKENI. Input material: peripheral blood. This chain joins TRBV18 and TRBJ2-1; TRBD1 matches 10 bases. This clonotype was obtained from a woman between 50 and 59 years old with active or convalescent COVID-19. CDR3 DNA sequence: TGTGCCAGCTCACCAGGACAGGGGGGATACAATGAGCAGTTCTTC. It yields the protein CASSPGQGGYNEQFF.